A selection of T cell receptor beta chains follows, all from one sample in a study of cytomegalovirus exposure and HLA in healthy donors. The protocol was immunoSEQ multiplex PCR, while the TCRdb copy is restricted to in-frame clones and leaves out a portion. This table holds fewer than 200,000 clones, about 90% found once. The specimen sequenced was PBMCs. These receptor sequences come from a boy younger than 10 in good health and CMV-seronegative. CDR3s include the opening cysteine and the closing phenylalanine or tryptophan. Each record gives: CDR3 length, D gene, clone size, V gene, J gene, CDR3 DNA, CDR3 protein. A D gene is named only where the DNA matches it firmly. Size is stated for part of the rows, as once, few or many counts, or as a class when the clone is expanded.

CDR3 length: 15
D gene: NA
clone size: NA
V gene: TRBV6-1
J gene: TRBJ2-2
CDR3 DNA: TGTGCCAGCAGTGAACAGGGTGCTGGCACCGGGGAGCTGTTTTTT
CDR3 protein: CASSEQGAGTGELFF

CDR3 length: 15
D gene: TRBD1
clone size: NA
V gene: TRBV6-1
J gene: TRBJ1-5
CDR3 DNA: TGTGCCAGCAGCCCCAAGTCAGGGGGAGGTCAGCCCCAGCATTTT
CDR3 protein: CASSPKSGGGQPQHF

CDR3 length: 14
D gene: NA
clone size: NA
V gene: TRBV2
J gene: TRBJ1-1
CDR3 DNA: TGTGCCAGCAGTGAAGTCGAGATTAACACTGAAGCTTTCTTT
CDR3 protein: CASSEVEINTEAFF

CDR3 length: 10
D gene: NA
clone size: NA
V gene: TRBV2
J gene: TRBJ2-5
CDR3 DNA: TGTGCCAGCAGCCGAGAGACCCAGTACTTC
CDR3 protein: CASSRETQYF

CDR3 length: 15
D gene: TRBD2
clone size: NA
V gene: TRBV6-1
J gene: TRBJ2-3
CDR3 DNA: TGTGCCAGCACCCCGACTAGCGGGAGTTTGGATACGCAGTATTTT
CDR3 protein: CASTPTSGSLDTQYF

CDR3 length: 14
D gene: NA
clone size: NA
V gene: TRBV29-1
J gene: TRBJ2-3
CDR3 DNA: TGCAGCGTGGGCGGGATTACCCGGACAGATACGCAGTATTTT
CDR3 protein: CSVGGITRTDTQYF

CDR3 length: 15
D gene: NA
clone size: NA
V gene: TRBV29-1
J gene: TRBJ1-2
CDR3 DNA: TGCAGCGTTGTTACAGGCGAATCTGTTCATTATGGCTACACCTTC
CDR3 protein: CSVVTGESVHYGYTF

CDR3 length: 14
D gene: NA
clone size: once
V gene: TRBV7-9
J gene: TRBJ2-7
CDR3 DNA: TGTGCCAGCAGCTTAGAGGAGGGGATCTACGAGCAGTACTTC
CDR3 protein: CASSLEEGIYEQYF

CDR3 length: 15
D gene: NA
clone size: few
V gene: TRBV6-1
J gene: TRBJ2-7
CDR3 DNA: TGTGCCAGCAGTGAAGCGCGCAGGGGAATCCACGAGCAGTACTTC
CDR3 protein: CASSEARRGIHEQYF

CDR3 length: 18
D gene: TRBD2
clone size: NA
V gene: TRBV5-8
J gene: TRBJ2-3
CDR3 DNA: TGTGCCAGCAGCTTGGTTAGCGGGAGGAGTAGGAGCACAGATACGCAGTATTTT
CDR3 protein: CASSLVSGRSRSTDTQYF

CDR3 length: 19
D gene: TRBD2
clone size: NA
V gene: TRBV28
J gene: TRBJ2-7
CDR3 DNA: TGTGCCAGCAGTTTTGAATGGCTAGCGGGCCCTAACTTCTCCTACGAGCAGTACTTC
CDR3 protein: CASSFEWLAGPNFSYEQYF

CDR3 length: 17
D gene: TRBD1
clone size: NA
V gene: TRBV30
J gene: TRBJ1-5
CDR3 DNA: TGTGCCTGGGGTAGAGGGACCGCGGGACAGTACAATCAGCCCCAGCATTTT
CDR3 protein: CAWGRGTAGQYNQPQHF

CDR3 length: 14
D gene: TRBD2
clone size: once
V gene: TRBV9
J gene: TRBJ2-5
CDR3 DNA: TGTGCCAGCAGTCGTACACTAGCGCAAGAGACCCAGTACTTC
CDR3 protein: CASSRTLAQETQYF

CDR3 length: 17
D gene: TRBD1
clone size: NA
V gene: TRBV28
J gene: TRBJ1-1
CDR3 DNA: TGTGCCAGCAGTTTAATCGGTTCGGGACAGGGGTGGGCTGAAGCTTTCTTT
CDR3 protein: CASSLIGSGQGWAEAFF

CDR3 length: 14
D gene: TRBD1
clone size: NA
V gene: TRBV6-1
J gene: TRBJ1-2
CDR3 DNA: TGTGCCAGCAGTGTAGGGACAGGGGGCCATGTCTACACCTTC
CDR3 protein: CASSVGTGGHVYTF

CDR3 length: 15
D gene: NA
clone size: few
V gene: TRBV6-1
J gene: TRBJ2-4
CDR3 DNA: TGTGCCAGCCAGGGGATCGGGCTAGGCAAAAACATTCAGTACTTC
CDR3 protein: CASQGIGLGKNIQYF

CDR3 length: 12
D gene: NA
clone size: NA
V gene: TRBV6-1
J gene: TRBJ2-2
CDR3 DNA: TGTGCCAGCAGGAGGGGGGGCGGGGAGCTGTTTTTT
CDR3 protein: CASRRGGGELFF

CDR3 length: 16
D gene: TRBD2
clone size: NA
V gene: TRBV15
J gene: TRBJ2-2
CDR3 DNA: TGTGCCACCAGAAGGACTAGCGGGAGGGACACCGGGGAGCTGTTTTTT
CDR3 protein: CATRRTSGRDTGELFF

CDR3 length: 15
D gene: NA
clone size: NA
V gene: TRBV6-5
J gene: TRBJ2-1
CDR3 DNA: TGTGCCAGCAGCCCCGACAGTCTCTCGTACAATGAGCAGTTCTTC
CDR3 protein: CASSPDSLSYNEQFF

CDR3 length: 18
D gene: TRBD1
clone size: few
V gene: TRBV19
J gene: TRBJ2-6
CDR3 DNA: TGTGCCAGTAGTGACCGGGACAGGGGGCTCGCTGGGGCCAACGTCCTGACTTTC
CDR3 protein: CASSDRDRGLAGANVLTF

CDR3 length: 15
D gene: TRBD1
clone size: NA
V gene: TRBV27
J gene: TRBJ1-2
CDR3 DNA: TGTGCCAGCAGTTCGGGACAGGGGGTACGGTATGGCTACACCTTC
CDR3 protein: CASSSGQGVRYGYTF

CDR3 length: 16
D gene: NA
clone size: NA
V gene: TRBV29-1
J gene: TRBJ1-2
CDR3 DNA: TGCAGCGTTGAAGTAGCTTTAACGGGAGGGAGAGGTGGCTACACCTTC
CDR3 protein: CSVEVALTGGRGGYTF

CDR3 length: 16
D gene: TRBD1
clone size: NA
V gene: TRBV7-3
J gene: TRBJ1-2
CDR3 DNA: TGTGCCAGCAGCCATCGGGTACAGGGGGCGCAAAGTGGCTACACCTTC
CDR3 protein: CASSHRVQGAQSGYTF

CDR3 length: 15
D gene: NA
clone size: NA
V gene: TRBV18
J gene: TRBJ1-2
CDR3 DNA: TGTGCCAGCTCACCCCTAGACAGAGCTAACTATGGCTACACCTTC
CDR3 protein: CASSPLDRANYGYTF

CDR3 length: 16
D gene: NA
clone size: NA
V gene: TRBV7-6
J gene: TRBJ1-3
CDR3 DNA: TGTGCCAGCAGCCTAGGGGCAGGAAACTCTGGAAACACCATATATTTT
CDR3 protein: CASSLGAGNSGNTIYF

CDR3 length: 13
D gene: NA
clone size: NA
V gene: TRBV18
J gene: TRBJ2-7
CDR3 DNA: TGTGCCAGCTCGGGTAGGAGCTCCTACGAGCAGTACTTC
CDR3 protein: CASSGRSSYEQYF

CDR3 length: 13
D gene: TRBD2
clone size: NA
V gene: TRBV11-2
J gene: TRBJ2-7
CDR3 DNA: TGTGCCAGCAGCTTGGGGACTAGCTACGAGCAGTACTTC
CDR3 protein: CASSLGTSYEQYF

CDR3 length: 15
D gene: TRBD2
clone size: NA
V gene: TRBV5-1
J gene: TRBJ2-1
CDR3 DNA: TGCGCCAGCAGCCGTCGACTAGCGGGAGACAATGAGCAGTTCTTC
CDR3 protein: CASSRRLAGDNEQFF

CDR3 length: 13
D gene: TRBD1
clone size: once
V gene: TRBV6-1
J gene: TRBJ2-5
CDR3 DNA: TGTGCCAGCAGGCTCGGGACAGAAGAGACCCAGTACTTC
CDR3 protein: CASRLGTEETQYF